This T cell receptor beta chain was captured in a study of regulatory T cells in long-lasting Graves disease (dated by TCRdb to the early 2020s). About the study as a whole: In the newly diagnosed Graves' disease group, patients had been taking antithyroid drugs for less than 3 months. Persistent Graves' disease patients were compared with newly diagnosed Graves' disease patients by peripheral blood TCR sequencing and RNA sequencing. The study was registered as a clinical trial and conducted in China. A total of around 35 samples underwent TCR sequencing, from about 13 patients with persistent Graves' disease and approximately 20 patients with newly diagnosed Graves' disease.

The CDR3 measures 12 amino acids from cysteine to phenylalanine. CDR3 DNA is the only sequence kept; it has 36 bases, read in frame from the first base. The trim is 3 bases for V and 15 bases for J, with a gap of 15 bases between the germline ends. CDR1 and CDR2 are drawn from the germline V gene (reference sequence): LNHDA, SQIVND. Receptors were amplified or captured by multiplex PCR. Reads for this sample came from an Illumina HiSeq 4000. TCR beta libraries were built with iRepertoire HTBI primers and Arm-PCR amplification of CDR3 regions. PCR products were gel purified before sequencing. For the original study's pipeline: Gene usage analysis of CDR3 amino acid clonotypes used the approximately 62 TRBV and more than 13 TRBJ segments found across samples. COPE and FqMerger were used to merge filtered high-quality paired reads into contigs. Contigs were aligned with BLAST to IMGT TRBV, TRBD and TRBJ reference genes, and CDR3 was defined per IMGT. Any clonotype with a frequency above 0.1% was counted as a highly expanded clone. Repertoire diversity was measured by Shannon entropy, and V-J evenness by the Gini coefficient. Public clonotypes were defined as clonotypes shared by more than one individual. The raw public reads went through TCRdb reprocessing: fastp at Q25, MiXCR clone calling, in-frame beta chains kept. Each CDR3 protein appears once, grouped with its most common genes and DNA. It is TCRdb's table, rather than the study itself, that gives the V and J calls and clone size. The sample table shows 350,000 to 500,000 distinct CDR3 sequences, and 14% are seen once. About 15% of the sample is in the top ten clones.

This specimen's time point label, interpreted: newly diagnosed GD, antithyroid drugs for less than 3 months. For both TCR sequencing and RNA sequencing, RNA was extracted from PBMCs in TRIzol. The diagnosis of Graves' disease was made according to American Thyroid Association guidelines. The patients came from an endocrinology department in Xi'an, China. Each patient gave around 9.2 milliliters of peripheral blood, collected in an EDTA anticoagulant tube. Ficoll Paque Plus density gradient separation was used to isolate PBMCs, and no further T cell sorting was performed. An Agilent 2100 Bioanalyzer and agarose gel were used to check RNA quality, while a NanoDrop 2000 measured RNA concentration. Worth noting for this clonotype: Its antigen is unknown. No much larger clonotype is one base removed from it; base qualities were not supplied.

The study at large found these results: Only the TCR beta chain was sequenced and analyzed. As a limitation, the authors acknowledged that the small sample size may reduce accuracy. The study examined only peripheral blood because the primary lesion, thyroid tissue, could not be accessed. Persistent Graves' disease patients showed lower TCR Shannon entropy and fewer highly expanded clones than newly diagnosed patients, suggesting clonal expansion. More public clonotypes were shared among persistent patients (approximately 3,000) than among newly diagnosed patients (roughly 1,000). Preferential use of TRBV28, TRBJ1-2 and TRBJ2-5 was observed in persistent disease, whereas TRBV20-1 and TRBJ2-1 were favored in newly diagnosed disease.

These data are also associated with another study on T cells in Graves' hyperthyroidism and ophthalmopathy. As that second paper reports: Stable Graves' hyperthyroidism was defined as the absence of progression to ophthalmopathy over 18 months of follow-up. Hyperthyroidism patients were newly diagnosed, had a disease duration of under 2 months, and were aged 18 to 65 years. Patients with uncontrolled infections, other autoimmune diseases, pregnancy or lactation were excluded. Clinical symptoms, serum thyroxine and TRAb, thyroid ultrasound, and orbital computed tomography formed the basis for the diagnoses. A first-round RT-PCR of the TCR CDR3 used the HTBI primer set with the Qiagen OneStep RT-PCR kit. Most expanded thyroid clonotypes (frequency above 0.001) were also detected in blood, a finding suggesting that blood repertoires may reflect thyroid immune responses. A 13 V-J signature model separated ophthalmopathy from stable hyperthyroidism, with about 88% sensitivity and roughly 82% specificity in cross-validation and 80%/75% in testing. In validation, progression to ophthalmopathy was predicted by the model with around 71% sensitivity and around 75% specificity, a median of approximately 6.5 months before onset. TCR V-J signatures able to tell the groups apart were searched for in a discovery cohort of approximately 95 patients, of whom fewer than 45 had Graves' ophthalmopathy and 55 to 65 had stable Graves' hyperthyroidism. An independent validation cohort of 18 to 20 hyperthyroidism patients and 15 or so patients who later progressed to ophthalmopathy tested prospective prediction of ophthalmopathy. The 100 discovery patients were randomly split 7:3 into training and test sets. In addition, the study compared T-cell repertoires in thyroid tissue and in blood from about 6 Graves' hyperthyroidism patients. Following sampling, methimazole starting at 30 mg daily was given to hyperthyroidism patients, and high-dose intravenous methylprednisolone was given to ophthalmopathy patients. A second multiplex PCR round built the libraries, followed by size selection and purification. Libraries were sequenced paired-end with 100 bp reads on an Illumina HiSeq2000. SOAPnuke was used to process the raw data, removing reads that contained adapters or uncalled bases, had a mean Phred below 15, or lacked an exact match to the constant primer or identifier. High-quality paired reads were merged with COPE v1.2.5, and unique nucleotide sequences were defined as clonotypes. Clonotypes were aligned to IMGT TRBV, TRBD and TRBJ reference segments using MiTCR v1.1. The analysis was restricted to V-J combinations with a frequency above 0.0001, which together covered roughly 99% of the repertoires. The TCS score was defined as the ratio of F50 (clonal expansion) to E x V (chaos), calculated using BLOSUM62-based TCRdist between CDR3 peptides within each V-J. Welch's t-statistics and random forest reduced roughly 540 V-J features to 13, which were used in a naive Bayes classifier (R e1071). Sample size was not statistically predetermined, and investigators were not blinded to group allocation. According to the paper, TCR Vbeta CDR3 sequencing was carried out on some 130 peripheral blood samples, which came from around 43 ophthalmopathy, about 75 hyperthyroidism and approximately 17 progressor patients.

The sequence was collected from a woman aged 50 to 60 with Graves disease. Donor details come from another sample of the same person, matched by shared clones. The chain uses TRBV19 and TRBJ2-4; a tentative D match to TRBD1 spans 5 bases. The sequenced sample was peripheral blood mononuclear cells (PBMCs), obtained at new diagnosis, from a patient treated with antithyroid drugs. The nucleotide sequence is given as TGTGCCAGTAGTATTTCAGGGTTGGCTCTGTACTTC. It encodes CASSISGLALYF.